The T cell receptor beta chain described here comes from a study of spatial heterogeneity in lung cancer. Across the study: A unique TCR and UMI combination showed up more than ten times in raw reads, on average. The study, taken as a whole, reports: Expanded alpha and beta TCR counts within tumors tracked tumor mutation counts.

This clonotype was seen repeatedly, ten times or more. Its antigen is still unknown. This beta chain is off target for a library built for alpha chains, so its abundance means little. Trimming left V 5 bases short and J 3 bases short, with 11 bases between. This CDR3 has 12 residues. Per the germline V gene, CDR1 is SQVTM and CDR2 is ANQGSEA. Unique molecular identifiers, one per molecule, were present on every TCR cDNA molecule. TCRdb redid the calling of the 5' RACE reads with MiXCR, one entry per CDR3 protein. Found here are 5,500 to 7,000 distinct CDR3 sequences, less than 9.5% of them singletons; the top ten hold around 28%. The time point here: sample taken at primary tumor resection. 55 to 80 TRACERx patients with early, untreated non-small cell lung cancer donated samples. Frozen PBMC, nontumor lung or tumor provided whole RNA, which was sequenced unsorted.

The sample was lung tumor tissue, taken at surgery. This chain links TRBV29-1 with TRBJ2-7; D is possibly TRBD1 or TRBD2 (5 bases each). The TCR was taken from a female donor with early-stage non-small cell lung cancer. This chain's CDR3 is CSVRDGIYEQYF. The CDR3, as DNA: TGCAGCGTTCGGGACGGAATCTACGAGCAGTACTTC.